This TCR beta chain was identified in a study of shared clonotypes between healthy human individuals. Overall study findings and caveats: Rarefaction analysis demonstrated incomplete sorted-subset sequencing notwithstanding large depth.

The trim removed 0 bases at V and 7 bases at J, leaving 4 bases unmatched. The CDR3 runs to 15 residues. Germline V gene sequence: CDR1 SGHRS, CDR2 YFSETQ. Produced via immunoSEQ multiplex PCR; TCRdb's table is partial and in-frame only. The sample lists 950,000 to 1,100,000 clones, more than 65% occurring once. This clone showed up just a few times. Its antigen is still unknown. This sample also contains other DNA sequences that code for the same CDR3. The receptor was isolated from a man younger than 35 in good health. The genes are TRBV5-1 and TRBJ2-1; 10 bases map to TRBD1. Sequencing used memory CD4+ T cells sorted from blood. Described subset: CD45RA-negative fraction. The CDR3 here is CASSLGGTGVNEQFF. For the CDR3, the DNA is TGCGCCAGCAGCTTGGGCGGGACAGGGGTTAATGAGCAGTTCTTC.